This T cell receptor beta chain was retrieved from a study of blood T cell repertoires in COVID-19. Study-level background: The origin of the acute and convalescent COVID-19 samples was the United States, Italy and Spain. Sources were T cells, B-cell-depleted T cells, or PBMCs; the material itself was cDNA or gDNA.

In the original analysis: Reference gene primer amplification gave estimated nucleated cell counts. Some clones are missing from TCRdb's copy, which holds only in-frame ones; the method was immunoSEQ multiplex PCR. Clone size and the V and J calls come from that table; the DNA yielded D and trimming. The table lists fewer than 350,000 clones, around nine tenths of them singletons, with just over 1% in the top ten. Donors were grouped by their self-reported clinical history. The clonotype originates from a woman in her 30s who had been exposed to COVID-19. The source material was PBMCs or T cells enriched from blood (not recorded which).

The CDR3 sequence: CASSPKKTMGQGVSQPQHF. The DNA of the CDR3 is TGTGCCAGCTCACCTAAAAAAACCATGGGACAGGGGGTCAGTCAGCCCCAGCATTTT. The rearrangement uses TRBV18 and TRBJ1-5, with TRBD1 matching 11 bases. V dropped 3 bases and J dropped 6; count of bases not matched to a gene: 16. The CDR3 sequence is 19 residues long. Looked up from germline, CDR1 is KGHSH and CDR2 is LQKENI.